A single sample is the source of the 9 T cell receptor beta chains below, sequenced in a study of blood T cell repertoires in COVID-19. Clones were sequenced by immunoSEQ multiplex PCR, and TCRdb holds only the in-frame ones, with some missing. Here the sample spans about 280,000 clones, around 85% being singletons. The sequencing input was peripheral blood. These receptors all stem from a man aged 50 or older with active or convalescent COVID-19.

The chain uses TRBV9 and TRBJ1-2; TRBD1 might be the D (5 bases). V dropped 4 bases and J dropped 5 bases, with 18 bases sitting between them. Germline V gene sequence: CDR1 SGDLS, CDR2 YYNGEE. The CDR3 contains 15 residues. CDR3 region: CASSPSGTVIYGYTF. CDR3 nucleotide sequence: TGTGCCAGCAGCCCCAGCGGGACGGTAATATATGGCTACACCTTC.

This clone was seen more than once but under ten times. This chain's CDR3 is CALQGNYGYTF. The CDR3 DNA sequence: TGTGCCTTACAGGGAAACTATGGCTACACCTTC. This chain joins TRBV30 and TRBJ1-2, with a weak D call TRBD1 (6 bases). There are 11 residues in the CDR3. Germline loops: CDR1 GTSNPN, CDR2 SVGIG (reference sequence). The V and J ends lost 7 bases and 2 bases respectively, with 8 bases between them.

The rearrangement links TRBV5-1 to TRBJ2-2, with unresolved D. The CDR3 runs 13 residues. Trimming pared 6 bases from V and 5 bases from J, leaving 11 bases between. Germline assignment: CDR1 SGHRS and CDR2 YFSETQ. CDR3 sequence (DNA): TGCGCCAGCAAGACTGGAAGAACCGGGGAGCTGTTTTTT. It specifies CASKTGRTGELFF.

J is TRBJ2-5 and V is TRBV29-1; D remains unclear. Trimming left V 7 bases short and J 5 bases short, with 11 bases between. CDR3 length: 11 residues. CDR1 and CDR2 (germline): SQVTM, ANQGSEA. The CDR3 is CSATQTETQYF. The DNA for the CDR3 is TGCAGCGCAACACAAACCGAGACCCAGTACTTC.

The rearrangement uses TRBV14 and TRBJ2-3, with 7 bases fitting TRBD1. With 2 bases clipped from V and 2 bases from J, the junction kept 7 bases outside the gene matches. Germline assignment: CDR1 SGHDN and CDR2 FVKESK. This CDR3 is 16 amino acids long. The CDR3: CASSQYRGTATDTQYF. The CDR3 coding sequence is TGTGCCAGCAGCCAATACCGAGGGACAGCCACAGATACGCAGTATTTT.

The genes are TRBV5-5 and TRBJ2-3, with D possibly being TRBD2 (6 bases). Germline V gene data show CDR1 as SGHKS and CDR2 as YYEKEE (reference sequence). CDR3 length: 15 residues. V was clipped by 3 bases and J by 1 base, with 12 bases between them. The CDR3 bases are TGTGCCAGCAGCTCGCTTAGCGGTGGCACAGATACGCAGTATTTT. Its protein product is CASSSLSGGTDTQYF.

J is TRBJ1-2 and V is TRBV10-3, with D unresolved. This CDR3 has 14 residues. Germline V gene data show CDR1 as ENHRY and CDR2 as SYGVKD. V gave up 4 bases and J gave up 1 base, with 10 bases separating them. The CDR3 loop reads CAISGAGNNYGYTF. The DNA of the CDR3 is TGTGCCATCAGTGGGGCAGGAAATAACTATGGCTACACCTTC.

The rearrangement links TRBV6-2 or TRBV6-3 to TRBJ2-7, with D perhaps matching TRBD1 (6 bases). This CDR3 region has 15 residues. Deletions cut 0 bases from V and 3 bases from J, with 12 bases between. CDR1 is MNHEY and CDR2 is SVGEGT in the germline V gene. DNA of the CDR3: TGTGCCAGCAGTTACTCGAAGAGACAGGACTACGAGCAGTACTTC. This encodes CASSYSKRQDYEQYF.

V gene TRBV28 combines with J gene TRBJ2-1; 7 bases align to TRBD2. Germline loops: CDR1 MDHEN, CDR2 SYDVKM. The CDR3 consists of 14 residues. The junction had 3 bases not matched to a gene; V was cut back by 2 bases and J by 5 bases. As DNA, the CDR3 is TGTGCCAGCAGTTTAGCGGGGGAAAACAATGAGCAGTTCTTC. It yields the protein CASSLAGENNEQFF.